This T cell receptor beta chain was identified in a study of CD8+ T cells in alopecia areata. Study results and limitations: Tissue-resident alphabeta T cells belonging to normal skin likewise get sequenced within scalp specimens. Compared with mice, patients displayed less clear TCR sharing, possibly for HLA-related reasons. In lesional scalp, particularly from alopecia totalis/universalis, clonality was higher than in normal scalp.

The researchers isolated CD4+ and CD8+ T cells from PBMCs by sorting. TCR sequencing used cDNA made by reverse transcription of extracted RNA. Some clones are missing from TCRdb's copy, which holds only in-frame ones; the method was immunoSEQ multiplex PCR. The sample records 98,000 or so clones, 45% to 70% being singletons. About this clone: Its specificity is unknown.

This TCR was sampled from a human donor in good health. Sequenced input: CD8+ T cells sorted from blood.

CDR3: CASSPRTVGVIYTF. In nucleotides, the CDR3 is TGTGCCAGCAGCCCCAGGACAGTTGGGGTGATCTACACCTTC. The V call is TRBV7-2, the J call TRBJ1-2, with TRBD1 as a possible D gene (6 bases). Trimming took off 5 bases at V and 10 bases at J, with 20 bases between the two ends. Germline CDR1 is SGHTA and CDR2 is FQGNSA. The length of the CDR3 is 14 residues.